Below, 20 T cell receptor beta chains from the same sample are listed, as sequenced in a study of radiotherapy plus CTLA-4 blockade in lung cancer. Assay: immunoSEQ multiplex PCR; the TCRdb copy retains only in-frame clones and omits some. The profile shows around 82,000 clones, around 76% of them singletons. Sample: peripheral blood, taken from a patient treated with radiotherapy plus ipilimumab. These receptors originate from a human donor with non-small cell lung cancer whose response to radiotherapy plus ipilimumab could not be evaluated. Some clones in this sample may be carry-over from other donors' samples.

This chain uses TRBV2 with TRBJ2-1; maybe TRBD1 (6 bases). Trimming removed 4 bases at V and 4 bases at J, with 11 bases between. Per the germline V gene, CDR1 is SNHLY and CDR2 is FYNNEI. The CDR3 runs to 14 residues. The CDR3: CASSVGQLYNEQFF. CDR3 in DNA: TGTGCCAGCAGTGTAGGACAGCTTTACAATGAGCAGTTCTTC. The full variable domain, completed using reference TRBV2 and TRBJ2-1, is EPEVTQTPSHQVTQMGQEVILRCVPISNHLYFYWYRQILGQKVEFLVSFYNNEISEKSEIFDDQFSVERPDGSNFTLKIRSTKLEDSAMYFCASSVGQLYNEQFFGPGTRLTVL.

The chain has TRBV28 and TRBJ2-2; the D is unclear. V was pared by 1 base and J by 4 bases, with 4 bases between. Germline values: CDR1 MDHEN, CDR2 SYDVKM. The CDR3 is made up of 13 amino acids. CDR3 sequence (DNA): TGTGCCAGCAGTTTATCCAGCACCGGGGAGCTGTTTTTT. Translation gives CASSLSSTGELFF.

The rearrangement uses TRBV29-1 and TRBJ1-4; D unclear. The germline V and J ends were trimmed by 4 bases and 0 bases, with 9 bases remaining between them. From germline, CDR1 is SQVTM and CDR2 ANQGSEA. The CDR3 contains 14 residues. This CDR3 reads CSVGRAATNEKLFF. The DNA for the CDR3 is TGCAGCGTTGGAAGAGCCGCAACTAATGAAAAACTGTTTTTT.

This sequence joins TRBV30 and TRBJ1-1, with D tentatively TRBD1 (6 bases). Germline CDR1 and CDR2: GTSNPN and SVGIG (reference sequence). The CDR3 runs 12 residues. Trimming took off 5 bases at V and 4 bases at J, with 11 bases between the two ends. The CDR3 loop is CAWGRTATEAFF. In DNA form, the CDR3 reads TGTGCCTGGGGCCGGACAGCCACTGAAGCTTTCTTT.

The chain combines TRBV5-1 with TRBJ1-1, with D unclear. Germline CDR1 is SGHRS and CDR2 is YFSETQ. The CDR3 spans 15 residues. The V end lost 3 bases, the J end lost 1 base, and 13 bases lay between the germline ends. The CDR3 DNA sequence: TGCGCCAGCAGCTCCTTTACGGGAGAGAACACTGAAGCTTTCTTT. Translated, it gives CASSSFTGENTEAFF.

The V and J genes are TRBV13 and TRBJ2-3; 7 bases align to TRBD2. V lost 3 bases, J lost 5 bases, and 5 bases stayed unmatched. This CDR3 is built from 14 residues. Germline V gives CDR1 PRHDT, CDR2 FYEKMQ (reference sequence). CDR3 in amino acids: CASSFGGEVDTQYF. CDR3 bases: TGTGCCAGCAGCTTTGGGGGGGAGGTAGATACGCAGTATTTT.

The chain has TRBV6-5 and TRBJ1-5, with 9 bases fitting TRBD1. V was pared by 5 bases and J by 7 bases, with 6 bases of the junction left unmatched. CDR1 is MNHEY, CDR2 SVGAGI, per germline. The CDR3 loop spans 14 amino acids. The CDR3 region is CASSPTGGDQPQHF. CDR3 nucleotides: TGTGCCAGCAGTCCTACAGGGGGCGACCAGCCCCAGCATTTT.

This clone came up many times. J is TRBJ2-1 and V is TRBV10-2; 7 bases agree with TRBD1. CDR3 length: 13 amino acids. CDR1 WSHSY and CDR2 SAAADI come from the germline V gene. Trimming at V came to 4 bases and at J to 8 bases, leaving 5 bases not matched to a gene. The CDR3 coding sequence is TGCGCCAGCAGTGGGACAGGTGGCTATGAGCAGTTCTTC. Protein: CASSGTGGYEQFF.

The sample holds a few counts of this clone. CDR3 sequence (DNA): TGTGCCAGTAGTATAAGGGGACTCACTGAAGCTTTCTTT. This sequence encodes CASSIRGLTEAFF. This sequence joins TRBV19 and TRBJ1-1, with a weak D call TRBD1 (5 bases). The V gene lost 2 bases and the J gene lost 4 bases, with 8 bases spanning the gap. This CDR3 is 13 amino acids long. The germline V gene has CDR1 LNHDA and CDR2 SQIVND (reference sequence).

The DNA for the CDR3 is TGTGCCAGCAGCGGGCGACAGGGGGCAGATAACACCATATATTTT. It yields the protein CASSGRQGADNTIYF. V is TRBV9 and J is TRBJ1-3; 10 bases are shared with TRBD1. CDR1 is SGDLS, CDR2 YYNGEE, per germline. The trim removed 3 bases at V and 7 bases at J, leaving 7 bases unmatched. The CDR3 covers 15 residues.

The CDR3 sequence: CASSYPRTGNYGYTF. DNA for the CDR3: TGTGCCAGCAGTTACCCTAGGACAGGGAACTATGGCTACACCTTC. The chain recombines TRBV6-5 with TRBJ1-2, with 8 bases identical to TRBD1. J was trimmed by 2 bases and V by 2 bases; bases with no gene match: 4. Germline assignment: CDR1 MNHEY and CDR2 SVGAGI. The CDR3 sequence is 15 residues long.

This clone was counted a single time. J is TRBJ2-1 and V is TRBV6-1; perhaps TRBD2 as D (6 bases). V lost 4 bases and J lost 5, with 15 bases in between. The CDR3 is 15 residues long. Germline V gene data show CDR1 as MNHNS and CDR2 as SASEGT. In nucleotides, the CDR3 is TGTGCCAGCAGTGGGCGGGATTTGAGAGACAATGAGCAGTTCTTC. Translated, it gives CASSGRDLRDNEQFF.

The chain uses TRBV9 and TRBJ1-1, with 8 positions matching TRBD1. Germline CDR1 SGDLS, CDR2 YYNGEE. Trimming cost V 0 bases and J 5 bases; bases outside gene matches: 9. This CDR3 has 16 residues. CDR3 DNA sequence: TGTGCCAGCAGCGTAGACCCAAACAGGGGGGGTACTGAAGCTTTCTTT. This translates into CASSVDPNRGGTEAFF.

The V and J genes are TRBV4-1 and TRBJ1-2, with 7 bases aligning to TRBD1. Germline trimming cut 1 base from V and 0 bases from J; bases unmatched to any gene: 11. CDR1 is MGHRA, CDR2 YSYEKL, per germline. This CDR3 comprises 18 residues. The DNA for the CDR3 is TGCGCCAGCAGCCAAGCGCTACAGGGGATGGCAACTAACTATGGCTACACCTTC. Residues: CASSQALQGMATNYGYTF.

This clone has only a few counts. This rearrangement joins TRBV10-3 to TRBJ1-2; D unresolved. Germline V lookup: CDR1 ENHRY, CDR2 SYGVKD. CDR3 length: 14 residues. V was trimmed by 7 bases and J by 0 bases, leaving 12 bases between them. CDR3 bases: TGTGCCATCAAACAAGGAGAAACTAACTATGGCTACACCTTC. Its translation: CAIKQGETNYGYTF.

The CDR3 DNA reads as TGCGCCAGCAGCTTGGAGGGGATGTCAAATCAGCCCCAGCATTTT. Translating gives CASSLEGMSNQPQHF. The gene calls are TRBV5-1 and TRBJ1-5; possibly TRBD1 for D (5 bases). The CDR3 sequence is 15 residues long. Germline CDR1 is SGHRS and CDR2 is YFSETQ. V gave up 0 bases and J gave up 4 bases, with 11 bases separating them. The full variable domain, in which reference TRBV5-1 and TRBJ1-5 provide the parts outside the CDR3, is KAGVTQTPRYLIKTRGQQVTLSCSPISGHRSVSWYQQTPGQGLQFLFEYFSETQRNKGNFPGRFSGRQFSNSRSEMNVSTLELGDSALYLCASSLEGMSNQPQHFGDGTRLSIL.

The gene calls are TRBV6-5 and TRBJ2-1, with 7 bases lining up with TRBD1. The CDR3 totals 13 residues. The V segment lost 7 bases and the J segment 4 bases; nucleotides outside the gene matches: 4. Germline V gene lookup returns CDR1 MNHEY and CDR2 SVGAGI. CDR3 sequence reads: CASIPDRYNEQFF. CDR3 nucleotides: TGTGCCAGCATTCCGGACAGGTACAATGAGCAGTTCTTC.

The chain combines TRBV29-1 with TRBJ2-3; TRBD1 matches 11 bases. With V trimmed by 4 bases and J by 5 bases, 5 bases remained unmatched. Germline CDR1 and CDR2: SQVTM and ANQGSEA. The CDR3 runs to 14 residues. CDR3 DNA: TGCAGCGTTGCCGGGACAGGGGGGGAAGATACGCAGTATTTT. Residues: CSVAGTGGEDTQYF.

This sequence joins TRBV19 and TRBJ2-7; perhaps TRBD2 as D (7 bases). V shed 3 bases and J shed 6 bases, with 21 bases lying between them. The germline V gene has CDR1 LNHDA and CDR2 SQIVND (reference sequence). The CDR3 sequence is 16 residues long. The CDR3 spells CASSIPRGGAVGEQYF. Written as DNA, the CDR3 is TGTGCCAGTAGTATCCCCCGAGGGGGGGCGGTAGGCGAGCAGTACTTC. Full variable domain (missing parts from reference TRBV19 and TRBJ2-7): DGGITQSPKYLFRKEGQNVTLSCEQNLNHDAMYWYRQDPGQGLRLIYYSQIVNDFQKGDIAEGYSVSREKKESFPLTVTSAQKNPTAFYLCASSIPRGGAVGEQYFGPGTRLTVT.

This clone is a singleton in its sample. The chain combines TRBV6-5 with TRBJ2-3; 7 bases map to TRBD1. V lost 6 bases, J lost 3 bases, and 9 bases stayed unmatched. Germline CDR1 reads MNHEY; CDR2 reads SVGAGI. CDR3 size: 15 residues. The CDR3: CASSSRTGWTDTQYF. Written as DNA, the CDR3 is TGTGCCAGCAGCTCTCGGACAGGTTGGACAGATACGCAGTATTTT.